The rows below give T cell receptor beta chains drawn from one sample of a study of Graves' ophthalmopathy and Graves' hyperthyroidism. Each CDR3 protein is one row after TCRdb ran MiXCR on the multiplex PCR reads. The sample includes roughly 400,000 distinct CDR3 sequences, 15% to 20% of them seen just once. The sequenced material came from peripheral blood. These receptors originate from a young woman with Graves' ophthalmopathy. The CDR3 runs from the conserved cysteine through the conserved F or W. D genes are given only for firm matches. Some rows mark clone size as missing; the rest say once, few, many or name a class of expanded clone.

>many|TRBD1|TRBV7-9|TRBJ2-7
TGTGCCAGCAGTCCCAGGGGGAGCTACGAGCAGTACTTC
CASSPRGSYEQYF
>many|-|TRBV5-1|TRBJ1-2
TGCGCCAGCAGCTTGGTATGGGAACCTCCCGTGGATGGCTACACCTTC
CASSLVWEPPVDGYTF
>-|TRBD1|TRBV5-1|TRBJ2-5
TGCGCCAGCAGCTTACCGGGACAGGGGGGACCAGAGACCCAGTACTTT
CASSLPGQGGPETQYF
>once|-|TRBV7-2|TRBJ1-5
TGTGCCAGCAGCTTTGACGGGGATCAGCCCCAGCATTTT
CASSFDGDQPQHF
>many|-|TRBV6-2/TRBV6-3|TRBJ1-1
TGTGCCAGCAGTTCGGACGGAAGCGCTGAAGCTTTCTTT
CASSSDGSAEAFF
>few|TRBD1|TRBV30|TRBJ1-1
TGTGCCTGGAGTAGGCAGGGGGACACTGAAGCTTTCTTT
CAWSRQGDTEAFF
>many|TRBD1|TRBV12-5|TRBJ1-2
TGTGCTAGTGGTTCGTGGACAGGGGGCCACTATGGCTACACCTTC
CASGSWTGGHYGYTF
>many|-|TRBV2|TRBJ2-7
TGTGCCAGCATCGAGGGGTACGAGCAGTACTTC
CASIEGYEQYF
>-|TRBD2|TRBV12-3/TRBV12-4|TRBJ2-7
TGTGCCAGCAGTCCCCTAGCGGGAGGACAATCCTACGAGCAGTACTTC
CASSPLAGGQSYEQYF
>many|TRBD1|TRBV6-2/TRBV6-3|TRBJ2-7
TGTGCCAGCAGCTCCCCTCTCGGACAGGCAGGCTACGAGCAGTACTTC
CASSSPLGQAGYEQYF
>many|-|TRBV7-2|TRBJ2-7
TGTGCCAGCAGCATGTACCGGGCCCAGTACTACGAGCAGTACTTC
CASSMYRAQYYEQYF
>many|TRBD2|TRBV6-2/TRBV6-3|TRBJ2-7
TGTGCCAGCAGTTTCACCGGGACTAGCGGGAACTCCTACGAGCAGTACTTC
CASSFTGTSGNSYEQYF
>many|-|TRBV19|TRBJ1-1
TGTGCCAGTATACAGAACACTGAAGCTTTCTTT
CASIQNTEAFF
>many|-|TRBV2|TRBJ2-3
TGTGCCAGCAGTGATGGCGGGGGCCCCACAGATACGCAGTATTTT
CASSDGGGPTDTQYF
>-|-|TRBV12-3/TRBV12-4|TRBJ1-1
TGTGCCAGCAGTTTAGATACGGCCAACACTGAAGCTTTCTTT
CASSLDTANTEAFF
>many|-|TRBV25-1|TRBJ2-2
TGTGCCAGCAGCGAAAGGATTGAGTCCGGGGAGCTGTTTTTT
CASSERIESGELFF
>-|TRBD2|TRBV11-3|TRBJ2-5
TGTGCCAGCAGCCCCTCAAAAGCGGGAGCAGAGACCCAGTACTTC
CASSPSKAGAETQYF
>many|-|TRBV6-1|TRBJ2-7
TGTGCCAGCAGTCCCCGCGGACAGAGTGGTTCCTACGAGCAGTACTTC
CASSPRGQSGSYEQYF
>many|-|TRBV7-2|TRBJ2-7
TGTGCCAGCAGCCGCGGGGCTCTCTCCTACGAGCAGTACTTC
CASSRGALSYEQYF
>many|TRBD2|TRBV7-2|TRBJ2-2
TGTGCCAGCAGCCCCCCGGGAGGTCAAGGCGGGGAGCTGTTTTTT
CASSPPGGQGGELFF
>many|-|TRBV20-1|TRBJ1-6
TGCAGTGCTAGAGTACGGGGGCTCAATTCACCCCTCCACTTT
CSARVRGLNSPLHF
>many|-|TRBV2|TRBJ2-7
TGTGCCAGCAGTGCCTCGGCCGGGAAGACGGTTGAGCAGTACTTC
CASSASAGKTVEQYF
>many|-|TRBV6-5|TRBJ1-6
TGTGCCAGCAGTTACTCGCCCGGGGGGGGGTCACCCCTCCACTTT
CASSYSPGGGSPLHF
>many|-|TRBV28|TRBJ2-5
TGTGCCAGCAGTTTACAGGGAGTACCGGAGACCCAGTACTTC
CASSLQGVPETQYF
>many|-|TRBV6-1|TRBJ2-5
TGTGCCAGCAGCCATGTCCGGACCCAGTACTTC
CASSHVRTQYF
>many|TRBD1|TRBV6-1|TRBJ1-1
TGTGCCAGCAGTGAAGGGGGCAGGGGGGCTTTCTTT
CASSEGGRGAFF
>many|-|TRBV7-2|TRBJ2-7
TGTGCCAGCAGCTTAGTTATGGGGTACGAGCAGTACTTC
CASSLVMGYEQYF
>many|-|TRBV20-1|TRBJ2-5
TGCAGTGCCATAACCCTAGAGACCCAGTACTTC
CSAITLETQYF
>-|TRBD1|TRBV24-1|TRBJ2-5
TGTGCCACCAGTGATGCTGACAGGGCCCAAGAGACCCAGTACTTC
CATSDADRAQETQYF
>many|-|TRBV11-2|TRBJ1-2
TGTGCCAGCAGCTTAGATCTGTGGGATCGGGATGGCTACACCTTC
CASSLDLWDRDGYTF
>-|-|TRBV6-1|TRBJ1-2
TGTGCCAGCCGGGGGCTGAACACCGGGGGCGGGGGCTACACCTTC
CASRGLNTGGGGYTF
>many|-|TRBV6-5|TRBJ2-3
TGTGCCAGCAGCTTACGGGAGTTGATAGATACGCAGTATTTT
CASSLRELIDTQYF
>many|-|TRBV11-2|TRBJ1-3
TGTGCCAGCAGCTTAGGGGGGGCCTCCTCTGGAAACACCATATATTTT
CASSLGGASSGNTIYF
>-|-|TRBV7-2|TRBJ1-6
TGTGCCAGCAGCCTCGGGCAGGAGCGAGCACCCCTCCACTTT
CASSLGQERAPLHF
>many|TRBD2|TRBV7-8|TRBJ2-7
TGTGCCAGCAGCTTAGCGCGACTAGCGGGAGGGTCCTACGAGCAGTACTTC
CASSLARLAGGSYEQYF
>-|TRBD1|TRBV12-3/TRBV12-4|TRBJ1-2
TGTGCCAGCCCGGGACAGGGGGCAGGGAACTATGGCTACACCTTC
CASPGQGAGNYGYTF
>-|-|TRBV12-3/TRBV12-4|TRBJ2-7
TGTGCCAGCAGTTTTACTGGAATCTACGAGCAGTACTTC
CASSFTGIYEQYF
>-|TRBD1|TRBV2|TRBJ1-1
TGTGCCAGGGACAGGGGGGACAACACTGAAGCTTTCTTT
CARDRGDNTEAFF
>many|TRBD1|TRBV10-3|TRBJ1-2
TGTGCCATCAGTTCAGGACAGGGGGGAGGCTACACCTTC
CAISSGQGGGYTF
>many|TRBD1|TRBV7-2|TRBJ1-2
TGTGCCAGCAGCTTAGAGGGGGCAGACTATGGCTACACCTTC
CASSLEGADYGYTF
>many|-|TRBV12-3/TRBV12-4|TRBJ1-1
TGTGCCAGCAGTTTAATGAGGGCTTCGAACACTGAAGCTTTCTTT
CASSLMRASNTEAFF
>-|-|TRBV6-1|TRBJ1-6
TGTGCCAGTTCCGTGGTGGCAGGGGAAATATCACCCCTCCACTTT
CASSVVAGEISPLHF
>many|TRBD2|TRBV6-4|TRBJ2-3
TGTGCCAGCAGTGACCCTAGCGGGAGGTGGACAGATACGCAGTATTTT
CASSDPSGRWTDTQYF
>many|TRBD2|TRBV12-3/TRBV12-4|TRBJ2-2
TGTGCCAGCAGTCTCGGGGGGGCGGTGAACACCGGGGAGCTGTTTTTT
CASSLGGAVNTGELFF
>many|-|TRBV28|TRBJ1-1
TGTGCCAGCAGTTGGGAAGTGGGGAACACTGAAGCTTTCTTT
CASSWEVGNTEAFF
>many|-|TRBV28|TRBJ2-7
TGTGCCAGCAGGAATTTCCGCTTTAGGTGGGCGAGAAACTACGAGCAGTACTTC
CASRNFRFRWARNYEQYF
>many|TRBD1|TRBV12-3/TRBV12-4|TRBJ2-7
TGTGCCAGCAGGACAGGGGGAGGTTCCTACGAGCAGTACTTC
CASRTGGGSYEQYF
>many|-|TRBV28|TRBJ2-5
TGTGCCAGCAGTGGCGGGGAGAGCGTAGAGACCCAGTACTTC
CASSGGESVETQYF
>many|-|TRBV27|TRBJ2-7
TGTGCCAGCAGTCCTAGACCCTCCTACGAGCAGTACTTC
CASSPRPSYEQYF
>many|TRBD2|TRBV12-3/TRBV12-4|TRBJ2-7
TGTGCCAGCAGTTTAGTGGGTAGCGGGAGTCGGGGGCAGTACTTC
CASSLVGSGSRGQYF
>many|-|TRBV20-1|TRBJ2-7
TGCAGTGCCACCTATCGGGGAAGCTCCTACGAGCAGTACTTC
CSATYRGSSYEQYF
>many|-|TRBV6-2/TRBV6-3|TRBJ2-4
TGTGCCAGCAGTTATCGGCCAGCCAAAAACATTCAGTACTTC
CASSYRPAKNIQYF